The 19 T cell receptor beta chains below all came from one sample that was sequenced in a study of cytomegalovirus exposure and HLA in healthy donors. The PCR ran on 60 Vbeta and 13 Jbeta primers. The table came from immunoSEQ multiplex PCR; TCRdb's copy has only in-frame clones and leaves some out. The data contain 90,000 to 130,000 clones, roughly four fifths of them singletons. The sequenced sample consisted of PBMCs. These receptors were obtained from a young woman in good health and CMV-seronegative.

This chain joins TRBV28 and TRBJ1-5; perhaps TRBD1 as D (5 bases). CDR3 length: 15 amino acids. Trimming left V 4 bases short and J 3 bases short, with 13 bases between. Germline loops: CDR1 MDHEN, CDR2 SYDVKM. CDR3 sequence reads: CASSSTQGANQPQHF. CDR3 DNA sequence: TGTGCCAGCAGTTCGACACAAGGGGCCAATCAGCCCCAGCATTTT.

The rearrangement uses TRBV4-1 and TRBJ2-3; 9 nucleotides agree with TRBD1. Germline V gene sequence: CDR1 MGHRA, CDR2 YSYEKL. V lost 1 base, J lost 0 bases, and 2 bases stayed unmatched. CDR3 size: 16 residues. CDR3 nucleotide sequence: TGCGCCAGCAGCCAAGGAGGGACAGGGAGCACAGATACGCAGTATTTT. Amino acid sequence: CASSQGGTGSTDTQYF.

The V gene is TRBV27, the J gene TRBJ1-1; D is perhaps TRBD1 (5 bases). V was pared by 5 bases and J by 3 bases, with 10 bases between. Germline V lookup: CDR1 MNHEY, CDR2 SMNVEV (reference sequence). The CDR3 loop spans 13 amino acids. CDR3 sequence reads: CASSHRGDTEAFF. The CDR3 DNA follows: TGTGCCAGCAGTCACCGGGGGGACACTGAAGCTTTCTTT.

This clone was seen more than once but under ten times. V and J are TRBV6-4 and TRBJ2-3; TRBD2 aligns across 13 bases. The J segment lost 2 bases and the V segment lost 3 bases, leaving 5 bases of the junction unmatched. CDR1 is MRHNA, CDR2 SNTAGT, per germline. The CDR3 is 17 amino acids. CDR3 region: CASSENGLAGATDTQYF. CDR3 DNA sequence: TGTGCCAGCAGTGAAAACGGACTAGCGGGGGCCACAGATACGCAGTATTTT.

This clone occurred a few times. The CDR3 DNA is TGTGCCAGCAGGCGGACTACCCATGAGCAGTTCTTC. Protein product: CASRRTTHEQFF. The chain joins TRBV27 to TRBJ2-1; TRBD2 might be the D (6 bases). There are 12 residues in the CDR3. CDR1 is MNHEY, CDR2 SMNVEV, per germline (reference sequence). Trimming took 6 bases from V and 8 from J, leaving 11 bases between them.

V gene TRBV28 combines with J gene TRBJ1-3; the match to TRBD1 covers 7 bases. The CDR3 is 14 residues long. J lost 4 bases, V lost 7 bases, and 7 bases had no gene match. CDR1 MDHEN and CDR2 SYDVKM come from the germline V gene. This chain's CDR3 is CASISRTGGNTIYF. CDR3 bases: TGTGCCAGCATCTCTAGGACAGGAGGAAACACCATATATTTT.

V and J are TRBV9 and TRBJ2-7; D not resolved. Germline V CDR1 and CDR2: SGDLS, YYNGEE. The CDR3 runs 15 residues. V was trimmed by 0 bases and J by 2 bases, leaving 12 bases between them. As DNA, the CDR3 is TGTGCCAGCAGCGTAGAGTCGGGTGCCACCTACGAGCAGTACTTC. As protein: CASSVESGATYEQYF.

The count of this clone is one. The chain carries TRBV6-5 and TRBJ1-2; D is possibly TRBD1 (5 bases). V was shortened by 2 bases and J by 7 bases, with 11 bases between the two germline ends. The CDR3 runs 13 residues. Germline lookup yields CDR1 MNHEY and CDR2 SVGAGI. The CDR3 is CASSYGGSSGYTF. CDR3 nucleotide sequence: TGTGCCAGCAGTTACGGGGGGTCTAGTGGCTACACCTTC.

The V gene is TRBV16, the J gene TRBJ2-1; D is possibly TRBD2 (6 bases). The CDR3 spans 15 residues. The germline gives CDR1 KGHSY, CDR2 FQNENV. The germline V and J ends were trimmed by 4 bases and 7 bases, with 17 bases remaining between them. CDR3 region: CASSPQGLASNEQFF. For the CDR3, the DNA is TGTGCCAGCAGCCCGCAGGGACTGGCCTCGAATGAGCAGTTCTTC.

V usage is TRBV28 and J usage is TRBJ2-7; a possible D gene is TRBD1 (7 bases). The CDR3 runs to 14 residues. Germline V gene data show CDR1 as MDHEN and CDR2 as SYDVKM. V was trimmed by 3 bases and J by 5 bases, leaving 14 bases between them. The CDR3 sequence is CASSFVQGGNEQYF. Here the CDR3 DNA reads TGTGCCAGCAGTTTCGTCCAGGGGGGAAACGAGCAGTACTTC.

The chain carries TRBV9 and TRBJ1-2, with D perhaps matching TRBD1 (6 bases). In germline, CDR1 is SGDLS, CDR2 YYNGEE. This CDR3 spans 15 amino acids. The V and J ends lost 0 bases and 3 bases respectively, with 12 bases between them. Here the CDR3 reads CASSVGTVNYYGYTF. The CDR3 nucleotides read TGTGCCAGCAGCGTAGGGACAGTAAACTACTATGGCTACACCTTC.

The chain uses TRBV15 and TRBJ1-1; a weak D match, TRBD1 (5 bases). Trimming cost V 0 bases and J 4 bases, with 9 bases left between them. Germline V gene lookup returns CDR1 LNHNV and CDR2 YYDKDF (reference sequence). The CDR3 has 14 residues. The CDR3 loop reads CATSRDTGGTEAFF. In DNA form, the CDR3 reads TGTGCCACCAGCAGAGACACGGGGGGCACTGAAGCTTTCTTT.

The V gene is TRBV29-1, the J gene TRBJ2-7; 7 bases fit TRBD1. This CDR3 region has 13 residues. The germline CDR1 and CDR2 sequences are SQVTM and ANQGSEA. The junction had 11 bases not matched to a gene; V was cut back by 5 bases and J by 7 bases. The CDR3 DNA reads as TGCAGCGTTCGGACGACAGGGTTCGGGGAGCAGTACTTC. Translating it yields CSVRTTGFGEQYF.

The rearrangement uses TRBV4-3 and TRBJ1-5; no definite D call. Looked up from germline, CDR1 is LGHNA and CDR2 is YSLEER. The V gene lost 0 bases and the J gene lost 4 bases, with 7 bases spanning the gap. The CDR3 loop spans 14 amino acids. The CDR3 loop reads CASSQDRRNQPQHF. In DNA, the CDR3 is TGCGCCAGCAGCCAAGACCGGCGGAATCAGCCCCAGCATTTT.

The chain employs TRBV7-9 and TRBJ2-3, with 7 bases fitting TRBD2. The V gene end was trimmed by 5 bases and the J gene end by 5 bases; junction bases not matched to a gene: 10. The germline V gene encodes CDR1 SEHNR and CDR2 FQNEAQ (reference sequence). The CDR3 runs 15 residues. CDR3 region: CASSPGTIGIDTQYF. CDR3 DNA: TGTGCCAGCAGCCCCGGGACTATTGGAATAGATACGCAGTATTTT.

In its sample, this clone was seen a few times. J is TRBJ1-1 and V is TRBV4-3; 7 bases align to TRBD1. The V gene end was trimmed by 0 bases and the J gene end by 1 base; junction bases not matched to a gene: 2. Germline values: CDR1 LGHNA, CDR2 YSLEER. CDR3 length: 15 residues. CDR3 residues: CASSQETGANTEAFF. Written as DNA, the CDR3 is TGCGCCAGCAGCCAAGAAACAGGGGCGAACACTGAAGCTTTCTTT.

This sequence joins TRBV7-2 and TRBJ1-3, with D hard to call. Trimming removed 1 base from V and 1 base from J, with 5 bases in between. CDR1 and CDR2 (germline): SGHTA, FQGNSA. CDR3 length: 14 amino acids. In DNA, the CDR3 is TGTGCCAGCAGCTTAGTACAGTCTGGAAACACCATATATTTT. Its translation is CASSLVQSGNTIYF.

The chain links TRBV20-1 to TRBJ2-1, with D perhaps TRBD1 (5 bases). This CDR3 comprises 11 residues. The V gene's germline CDR1 is DFQATT and CDR2 SNEGSKA (reference sequence). V dropped 6 bases and J dropped 4 bases, with 7 bases sitting between them. CDR3 protein: CSARDYNEQFF. CDR3 coding DNA: TGCAGTGCCAGGGATTACAATGAGCAGTTCTTC.

The chain combines TRBV27 with TRBJ1-2, with 8 bases matching TRBD1. Per germline, CDR1 MNHEY and CDR2 SMNVEV (reference sequence). The CDR3 sequence is 14 residues long. V dropped 3 bases and J dropped 7; count of bases not matched to a gene: 7. DNA of the CDR3: TGTGCCAGCAGTTTTAGTGGGACAGGCTCTGGCTACACCTTC. As protein: CASSFSGTGSGYTF.